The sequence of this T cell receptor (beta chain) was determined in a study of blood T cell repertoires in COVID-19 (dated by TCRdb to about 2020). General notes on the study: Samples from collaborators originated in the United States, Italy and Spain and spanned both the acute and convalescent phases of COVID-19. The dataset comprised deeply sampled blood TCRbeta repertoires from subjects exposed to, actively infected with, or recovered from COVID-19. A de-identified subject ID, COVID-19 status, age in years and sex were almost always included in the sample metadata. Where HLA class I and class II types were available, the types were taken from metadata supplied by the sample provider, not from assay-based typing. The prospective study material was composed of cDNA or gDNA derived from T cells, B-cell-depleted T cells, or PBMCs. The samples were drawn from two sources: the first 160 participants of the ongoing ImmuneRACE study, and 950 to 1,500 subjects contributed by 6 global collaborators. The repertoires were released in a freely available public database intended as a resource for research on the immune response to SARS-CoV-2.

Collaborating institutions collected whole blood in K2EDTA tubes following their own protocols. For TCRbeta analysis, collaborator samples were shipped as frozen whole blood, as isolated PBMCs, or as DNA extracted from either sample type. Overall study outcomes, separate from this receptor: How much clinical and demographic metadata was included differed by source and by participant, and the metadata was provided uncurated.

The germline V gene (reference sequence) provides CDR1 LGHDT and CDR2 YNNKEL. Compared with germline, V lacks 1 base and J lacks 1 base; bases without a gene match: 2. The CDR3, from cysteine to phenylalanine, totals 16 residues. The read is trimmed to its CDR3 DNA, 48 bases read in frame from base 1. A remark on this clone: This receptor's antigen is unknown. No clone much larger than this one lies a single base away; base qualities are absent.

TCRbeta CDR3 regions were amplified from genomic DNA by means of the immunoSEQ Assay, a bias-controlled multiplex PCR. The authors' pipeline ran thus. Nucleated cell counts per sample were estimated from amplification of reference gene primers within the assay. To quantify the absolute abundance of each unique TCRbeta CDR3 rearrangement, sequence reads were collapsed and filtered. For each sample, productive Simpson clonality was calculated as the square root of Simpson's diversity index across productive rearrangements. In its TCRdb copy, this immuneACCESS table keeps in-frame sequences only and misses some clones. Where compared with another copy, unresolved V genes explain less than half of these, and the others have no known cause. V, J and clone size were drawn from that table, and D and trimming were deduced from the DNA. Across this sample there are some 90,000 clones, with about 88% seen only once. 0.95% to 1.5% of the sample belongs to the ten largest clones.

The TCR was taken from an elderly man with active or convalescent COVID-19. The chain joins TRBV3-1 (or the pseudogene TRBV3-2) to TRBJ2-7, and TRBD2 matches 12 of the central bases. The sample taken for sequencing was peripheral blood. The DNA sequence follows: TGTGCCAGCAGCCAAGTGACTAGCGGGAGTTCCTACGAGCAGTACTTC. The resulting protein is CASSQVTSGSSYEQYF.